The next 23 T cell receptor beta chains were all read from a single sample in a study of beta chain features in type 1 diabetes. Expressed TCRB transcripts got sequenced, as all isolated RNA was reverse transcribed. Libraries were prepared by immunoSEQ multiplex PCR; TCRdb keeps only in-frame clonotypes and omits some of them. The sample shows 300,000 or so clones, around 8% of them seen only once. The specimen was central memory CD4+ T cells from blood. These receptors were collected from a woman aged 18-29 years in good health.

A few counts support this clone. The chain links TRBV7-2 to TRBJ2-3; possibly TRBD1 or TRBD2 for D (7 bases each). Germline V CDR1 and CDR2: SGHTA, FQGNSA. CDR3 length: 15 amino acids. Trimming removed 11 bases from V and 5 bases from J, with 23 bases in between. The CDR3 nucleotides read TGTGCCGGACTAGAGGACGGGACAGTGGAAGATACGCAGTATTTT. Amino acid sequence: CAGLEDGTVEDTQYF.

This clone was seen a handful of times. CDR3 in amino acids: CAISESKAGPQRFF. CDR3 DNA sequence: TGTGCCATCAGTGAGTCGAAGGCAGGGCCCCAGAGGTTCTTC. This chain connects TRBV10-3 to TRBJ2-1; D might be TRBD1 (5 bases). The CDR3 contains 14 residues. Germline V gene lookup returns CDR1 ENHRY and CDR2 SYGVKD. Deletions cut 0 bases from V and 15 bases from J, with 18 bases between.

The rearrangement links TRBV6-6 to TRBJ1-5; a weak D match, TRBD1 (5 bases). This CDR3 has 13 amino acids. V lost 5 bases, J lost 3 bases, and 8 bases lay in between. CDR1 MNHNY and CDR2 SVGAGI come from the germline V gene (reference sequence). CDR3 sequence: CASSAGINQPQHF. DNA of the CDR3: TGTGCCAGCAGTGCAGGGATCAATCAGCCCCAGCATTTT.

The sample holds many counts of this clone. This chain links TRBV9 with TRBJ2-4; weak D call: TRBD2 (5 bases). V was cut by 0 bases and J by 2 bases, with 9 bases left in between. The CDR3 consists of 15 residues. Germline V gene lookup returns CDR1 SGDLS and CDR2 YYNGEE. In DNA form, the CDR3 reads TGTGCCAGCAGCGTAGAGGCTAGCCCCAAAAACATTCAGTACTTC. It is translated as CASSVEASPKNIQYF.

The CDR3 is CASTASDEQFF. Here the CDR3 DNA reads TGTGCCAGCACCGCGAGCGATGAGCAGTTCTTC. This chain uses TRBV2 with TRBJ2-1; no clear D. The CDR3 is 11 amino acids. Germline values: CDR1 SNHLY, CDR2 FYNNEI. V was shortened by 7 bases and J by 8 bases, with 9 bases between the two germline ends.

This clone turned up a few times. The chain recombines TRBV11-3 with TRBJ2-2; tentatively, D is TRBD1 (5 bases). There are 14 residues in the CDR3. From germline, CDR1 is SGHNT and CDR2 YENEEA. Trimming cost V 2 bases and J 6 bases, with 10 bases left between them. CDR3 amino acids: CASSLNTGPGELFF. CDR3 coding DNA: TGTGCCAGCAGCTTAAACACAGGCCCCGGGGAGCTGTTTTTT.

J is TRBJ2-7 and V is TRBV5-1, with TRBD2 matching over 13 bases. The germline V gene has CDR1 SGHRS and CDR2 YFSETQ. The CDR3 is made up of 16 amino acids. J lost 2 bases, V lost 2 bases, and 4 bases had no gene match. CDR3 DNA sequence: TGCGCCAGCAGCTTAGGGACTAGCGGGACTCCCTACGAGCAGTACTTC. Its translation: CASSLGTSGTPYEQYF.

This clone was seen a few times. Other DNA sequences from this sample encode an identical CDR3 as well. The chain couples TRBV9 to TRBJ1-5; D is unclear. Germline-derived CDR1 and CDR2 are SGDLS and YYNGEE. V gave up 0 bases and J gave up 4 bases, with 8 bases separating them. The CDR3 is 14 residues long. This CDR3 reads CASSVGLGNQPQHF. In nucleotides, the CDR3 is TGTGCCAGCAGCGTAGGGTTAGGGAATCAGCCCCAGCATTTT.

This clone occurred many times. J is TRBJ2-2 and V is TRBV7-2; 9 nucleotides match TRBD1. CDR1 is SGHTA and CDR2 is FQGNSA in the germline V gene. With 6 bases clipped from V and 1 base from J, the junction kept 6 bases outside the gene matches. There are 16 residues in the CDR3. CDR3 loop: CASRPPGQGNTGELFF. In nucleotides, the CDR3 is TGTGCCAGCAGGCCACCGGGACAGGGGAACACCGGGGAGCTGTTTTTT.

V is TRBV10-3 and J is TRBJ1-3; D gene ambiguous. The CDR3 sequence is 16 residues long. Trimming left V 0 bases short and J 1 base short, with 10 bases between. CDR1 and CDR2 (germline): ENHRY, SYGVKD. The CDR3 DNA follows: TGTGCCATCAGTGAGTCGGCTTGGGATTCTGGAAACACCATATATTTT. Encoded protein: CAISESAWDSGNTIYF.

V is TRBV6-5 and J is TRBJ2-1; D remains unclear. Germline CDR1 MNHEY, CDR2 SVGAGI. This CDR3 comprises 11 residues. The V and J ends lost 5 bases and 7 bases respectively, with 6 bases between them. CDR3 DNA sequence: TGTGCCAGCAGTCAGGTGAATGAGCAGTTCTTC. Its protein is CASSQVNEQFF.

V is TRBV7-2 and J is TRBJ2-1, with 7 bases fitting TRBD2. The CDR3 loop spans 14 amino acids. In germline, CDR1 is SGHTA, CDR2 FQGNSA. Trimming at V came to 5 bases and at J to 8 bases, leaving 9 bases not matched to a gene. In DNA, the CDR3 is TGTGCCAGCAGCCCCGCGGTAGGGAGGGATGAGCAGTTCTTC. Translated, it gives CASSPAVGRDEQFF.

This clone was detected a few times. CDR3 sequence (DNA): TGTGCCAGCAGTGCGATAGGGCAGAACTATGGCTACACCTTC. Protein product: CASSAIGQNYGYTF. The V and J genes are TRBV2 and TRBJ1-2; D gene uncertain. The V end was cut by 4 bases, the J end by 2 bases, with 11 bases between. Germline V gene sequence: CDR1 SNHLY, CDR2 FYNNEI. The CDR3 runs 14 residues.

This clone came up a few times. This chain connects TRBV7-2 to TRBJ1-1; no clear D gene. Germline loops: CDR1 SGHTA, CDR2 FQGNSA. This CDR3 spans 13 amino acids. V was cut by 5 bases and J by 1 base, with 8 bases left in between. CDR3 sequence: CASSLFWNTEAFF. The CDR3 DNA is TGTGCCAGCAGCCTTTTTTGGAACACTGAAGCTTTCTTT.

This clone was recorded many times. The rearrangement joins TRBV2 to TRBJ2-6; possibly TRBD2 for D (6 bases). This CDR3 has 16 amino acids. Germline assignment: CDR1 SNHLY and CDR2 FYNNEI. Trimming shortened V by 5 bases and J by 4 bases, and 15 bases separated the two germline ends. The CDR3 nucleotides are TGTGCCAGCAGTCTTGGGCGGGATACCGGGGCCAACGTCCTGACTTTC. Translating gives CASSLGRDTGANVLTF.

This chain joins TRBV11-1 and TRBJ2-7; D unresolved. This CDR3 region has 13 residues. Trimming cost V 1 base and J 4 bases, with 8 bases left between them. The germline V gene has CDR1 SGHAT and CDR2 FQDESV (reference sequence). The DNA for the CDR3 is TGTGCCAGCAGCTTAGAACAGACTTACGAGCAGTACTTC. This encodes CASSLEQTYEQYF. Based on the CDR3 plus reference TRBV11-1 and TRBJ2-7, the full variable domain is EAEVAQSPRYKITEKSQAVAFWCDPISGHATLYWYRQILGQGPELLVQFQDESVVDDSQLPKDRFSAERLKGVDSTLKIQPAELGDSAMYLCASSLEQTYEQYFGPGTRLTVT.

The CDR3 bases are TGTGCCAGCAGCTTAATCCAGGGCCAGGGCTATGGCTACACCTTC. This sequence encodes CASSLIQGQGYGYTF. V is TRBV7-2 and J is TRBJ1-2, with D perhaps matching TRBD1 (5 bases). Germline CDR1 SGHTA, CDR2 FQGNSA. The CDR3 runs 15 residues. The germline V and J ends were trimmed by 2 bases and 4 bases, with 14 bases remaining between them. Supplemented by reference TRBV7-2 and TRBJ1-2, the full variable domain reads GAGVSQSPSNKVTEKGKDVELRCDPISGHTALYWYRQSLGQGLEFLIYFQGNSAPDKSGLPSDRFSAERTGGSVSTLTIQRTQQEDSAVYLCASSLIQGQGYGYTFGSGTRLTVV.

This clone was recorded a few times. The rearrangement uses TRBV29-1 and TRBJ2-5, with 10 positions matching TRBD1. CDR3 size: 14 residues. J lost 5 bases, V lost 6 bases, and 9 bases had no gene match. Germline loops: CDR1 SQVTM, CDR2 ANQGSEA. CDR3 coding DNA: TGCAGCGTCGCTCCGGGACAGGGGAAGGAGACCCAGTACTTC. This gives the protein CSVAPGQGKETQYF.

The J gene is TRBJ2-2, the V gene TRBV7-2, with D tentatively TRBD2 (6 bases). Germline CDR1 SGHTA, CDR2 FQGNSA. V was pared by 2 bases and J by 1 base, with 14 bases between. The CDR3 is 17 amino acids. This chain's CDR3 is CASSLRFGGGNTGELFF. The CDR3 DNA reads TGTGCCAGCAGCTTACGTTTTGGGGGAGGGAACACCGGGGAGCTGTTTTTT.

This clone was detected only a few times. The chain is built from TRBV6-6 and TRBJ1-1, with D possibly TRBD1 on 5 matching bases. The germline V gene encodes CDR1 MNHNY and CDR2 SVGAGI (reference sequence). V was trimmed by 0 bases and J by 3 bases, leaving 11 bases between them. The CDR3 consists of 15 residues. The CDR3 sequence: CASSYSSGRYTEAFF. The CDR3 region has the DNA TGTGCCAGCAGTTACTCGTCAGGGCGGTACACTGAAGCTTTCTTT.

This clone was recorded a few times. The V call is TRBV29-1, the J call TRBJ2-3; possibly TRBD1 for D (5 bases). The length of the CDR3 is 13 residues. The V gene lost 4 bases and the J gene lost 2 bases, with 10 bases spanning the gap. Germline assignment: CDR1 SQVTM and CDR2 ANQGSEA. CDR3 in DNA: TGCAGCGTTGTGCCACAGGTCACAGATACGCAGTATTTT. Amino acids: CSVVPQVTDTQYF.

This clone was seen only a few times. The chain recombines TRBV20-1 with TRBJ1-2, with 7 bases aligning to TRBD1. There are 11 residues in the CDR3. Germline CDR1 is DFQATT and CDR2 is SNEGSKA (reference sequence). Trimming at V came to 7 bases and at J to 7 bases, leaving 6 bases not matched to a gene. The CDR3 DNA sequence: TGCAGTGTTCACCGGGACAGTGGCTACACCTTC. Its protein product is CSVHRDSGYTF.

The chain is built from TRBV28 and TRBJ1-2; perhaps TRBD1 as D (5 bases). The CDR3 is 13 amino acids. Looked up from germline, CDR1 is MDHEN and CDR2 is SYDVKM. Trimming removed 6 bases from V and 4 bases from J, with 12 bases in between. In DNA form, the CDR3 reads TGTGCCAGCAGCTTACAGGTCTTCTATGGCTACACCTTC. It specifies CASSLQVFYGYTF.